The table lists the clone carrying this T cell receptor beta chain with many counts. Antigen: not known. The sample is drawn from a study of blood T cells in healthy people across ages. The CDR3 has 13 amino acids. V was cut by 8 bases and J by 2 bases, with 12 bases left in between. Per the germline V gene, CDR1 is KGHSH and CDR2 is LQKENI. Through a sample-barcoded 5' primer and a J-beta primer mix, a second PCR was run for roughly 6 to 11 cycles. TCRdb passed the 5' RACE reads through MiXCR, listing each CDR3 protein once. The data contain 950,000 to 1,200,000 distinct CDR3 sequences, roughly two fifths of them singletons. Overall study findings and caveats: Higher diversity, along with more naive CD4+ cells, distinguished long-lived donors from aged donors.

Donation came from healthy Caucasian individuals in Russia who were aged 6 to 90. The chain combines TRBV18 with TRBJ2-5; D possibly corresponds to TRBD1 (6 bases). Sequencing was done on a sample of blood. The TCR originated in a man aged 18 to 29 in good health. CDR3 sequence reads: CASSTGQQETQYF. CDR3 coding DNA: TGTGCCAGCAGTACCGGACAGCAAGAGACCCAGTACTTC.